What follows are 32 T cell receptor beta chains derived from one specimen sequenced in a study of early T cells in non-severe SARS-CoV-2 infection. TCRdb processed the 5' RACE reads anew with MiXCR; each CDR3 protein has one entry. The sample holds 85,000 to 100,000 distinct CDR3 sequences, approximately 10% seen once. Specimen: whole blood, collected at baseline. The receptors originated from an adult who was a healthcare worker with PCR-confirmed SARS-CoV-2 infection or an uninfected control (not recorded which).

This chain uses TRBV20-1 with TRBJ2-2; D is uncertain. CDR3 length equals 14 residues. The germline V and J ends were trimmed by 5 bases and 4 bases, with 14 bases remaining between them. CDR1 and CDR2 (germline): DFQATT, SNEGSKA (reference sequence). The DNA for the CDR3 is TGCAGTGCTGTCGACCCTATGGGCACCGGGGAGCTGTTTTTT. Its translation: CSAVDPMGTGELFF.

This clonotype came up a few times. The chain has TRBV3-1 and TRBJ2-3; D gene ambiguous. Germline V gene lookup returns CDR1 LGHDT and CDR2 YNNKEL (reference sequence). V was clipped by 0 bases and J by 5 bases, with 0 bases between them. This CDR3 is 11 amino acids long. Here the CDR3 reads CASSQEDTQYF. CDR3 coding DNA: TGTGCCAGCAGCCAAGAAGATACGCAGTATTTT.

A few counts support this clonotype. The V and J genes are TRBV20-1 and TRBJ2-2; weak D call: TRBD1 (6 bases). Between the trimmed V and J ends, which lost 5 bases and 4 bases, there was a span of 17 bases. The CDR3 has 15 amino acids. Germline V gene data show CDR1 as DFQATT and CDR2 as SNEGSKA (reference sequence). The CDR3 is CSAAQGGFGTGELFF. CDR3 bases: TGCAGTGCTGCACAGGGTGGATTCGGCACCGGGGAGCTGTTTTTT.

This clonotype has only a few counts. This chain uses TRBV15 with TRBJ1-2, with 8 bases lining up with TRBD1. J was trimmed by 5 bases and V by 5 bases; bases with no gene match: 13. Germline values: CDR1 LNHNV, CDR2 YYDKDF (reference sequence). This CDR3 comprises 16 residues. The CDR3 spells CATSLALDRDSYGYTF. As DNA, the CDR3 is TGTGCCACCAGCCTTGCCTTGGACAGGGATAGTTATGGCTACACCTTC.

This clonotype was picked up a small number of times. The gene calls are TRBV7-2 and TRBJ2-2, with D perhaps matching TRBD1 (6 bases). Germline values: CDR1 SGHTA, CDR2 FQGNSA. The CDR3 is 16 residues long. V was pared by 5 bases and J by 2 bases, with 15 bases between. CDR3 coding DNA: TGTGCCAGCAGCCGAAGGGGGACCATTAACACCGGGGAGCTGTTTTTT. As protein: CASSRRGTINTGELFF.

This clonotype appeared many times. The chain employs TRBV4-3 and TRBJ2-7, with D maybe TRBD1 (7 bases). The CDR3 covers 14 residues. V lost 4 bases and J 7 bases, leaving 17 bases between the germline ends. Per germline, CDR1 LGHNA and CDR2 YSLEER. DNA for the CDR3: TGCGCCAGCAGCCCAGGACAGGTGGGGGGTGAGCAGTACTTC. Protein sequence: CASSPGQVGGEQYF.

This clonotype was observed a few times. This chain uses TRBV20-1 with TRBJ2-7; 12 bases align to TRBD2. The V and J ends lost 1 base and 4 bases, in that order; junction bases with no gene match: 5. This CDR3 has 15 amino acids. Germline CDR1 and CDR2: DFQATT and SNEGSKA (reference sequence). Here the CDR3 reads CSARGRLAGEYEQYF. CDR3 bases: TGCAGTGCTAGAGGCCGACTAGCGGGAGAGTACGAGCAGTACTTC.

This clonotype has just a few counts. This chain uses TRBV12-5 with TRBJ2-7; 8 nucleotides agree with TRBD1. Looked up from germline, CDR1 is LGHNT and CDR2 is FRNRAP. J gave up 2 bases and V 9 bases, and 9 bases lay outside the gene matches. CDR3 length: 14 amino acids. CDR3 residues: CASQGQGTPYEQYF. The CDR3 bases are TGTGCTAGCCAAGGACAGGGAACACCCTACGAGCAGTACTTC. The complete variable domain, with remaining parts taken from reference TRBV12-5 and TRBJ2-7, reads DARVTQTPRHKVTEMGQEVTMRCQPILGHNTVFWYRQTMMQGLELLAYFRNRAPLDDSGMPKDRFSAEMPDATLATLKIQPSEPRDSAVYFCASQGQGTPYEQYFGPGTRLTVT.

This clonotype was seen a handful of times. Here the CDR3 reads CASTSQVSSYEQYF. Here the CDR3 DNA reads TGCGCCAGCACGTCTCAGGTTAGCTCCTACGAGCAGTACTTC. V gene TRBV5-1 combines with J gene TRBJ2-7; D remains unclear. The CDR3 runs to 14 residues. Trimming removed 6 bases at V and 0 bases at J, with 13 bases between. CDR1 SGHRS and CDR2 YFSETQ come from the germline V gene.

Here the CDR3 reads CASRGLEGNEQFF. CDR3 nucleotide sequence: TGCGCCAGCCGAGGGCTAGAGGGCAATGAGCAGTTCTTC. The chain employs TRBV5-1 and TRBJ2-1, with D perhaps TRBD2 (5 bases). CDR1 SGHRS and CDR2 YFSETQ come from the germline V gene. Trimming cost V 7 bases and J 6 bases, with 14 bases left between them. CDR3 length equals 13 residues.

This clonotype occurred many times. The chain carries TRBV14 and TRBJ1-1, with D possibly matching TRBD1 (6 bases). V was clipped by 8 bases and J by 0 bases, with 10 bases between them. The CDR3 loop spans 13 amino acids. CDR1 and CDR2 from the germline V gene are SGHDN and FVKESK. Written as DNA, the CDR3 is TGTGCCAGCGGACAGTCAGTGAACACTGAAGCTTTCTTT. It yields the protein CASGQSVNTEAFF.

This clonotype has just a few counts. The chain joins TRBV6-1 to TRBJ2-7, with D possibly matching TRBD1 (6 bases). The CDR3 consists of 14 residues. Germline V lookup: CDR1 MNHNS, CDR2 SASEGT. V was clipped by 2 bases and J by 3 bases, with 11 bases between them. CDR3 in DNA: TGTGCCAGCAGTGAACAGGGGCAAAACTACGAGCAGTACTTC. Protein product: CASSEQGQNYEQYF.

The chain uses TRBV20-1 and TRBJ2-6; D is perhaps TRBD2 (6 bases). Germline CDR1 and CDR2: DFQATT and SNEGSKA (reference sequence). V was clipped by 5 bases and J by 2 bases, with 7 bases between them. The CDR3 is 13 residues long. The CDR3 reads CSARLAGANVLTF. The CDR3 DNA is TGCAGTGCTCGACTAGCTGGGGCCAACGTCCTGACTTTC.

The chain has TRBV7-2 and TRBJ2-3; no reliable D call. Germline CDR1 SGHTA, CDR2 FQGNSA. The ends were cut back, 6 bases at V and 6 bases at J, with 16 bases in the middle. The CDR3 spans 14 residues. The CDR3 bases are TGTGCCAGCAGACCAGGACCCTCCCTCGATACGCAGTATTTT. This gives the protein CASRPGPSLDTQYF.

This clonotype was counted ten times or more. The chain combines TRBV5-1 with TRBJ1-1; tentatively, D is TRBD1 (6 bases). This CDR3 is built from 14 residues. The germline V gene has CDR1 SGHRS and CDR2 YFSETQ. V was trimmed by 4 bases and J by 3 bases, leaving 13 bases between them. The CDR3 nucleotides read TGCGCCAGCAGCCTGGACAGACAGTACACTGAAGCTTTCTTT. Translating gives CASSLDRQYTEAFF.

This clonotype came up many times. V gene TRBV10-3 combines with J gene TRBJ2-7; a possible D gene is TRBD2 (7 bases). Germline-derived CDR1 and CDR2 are ENHRY and SYGVKD. The CDR3 runs 16 residues. V lost 1 base, J lost 5 bases, and 18 bases lay in between. CDR3 loop: CAISEWGATSVDEQYF. In DNA form, the CDR3 reads TGTGCCATCAGTGAGTGGGGGGCCACTAGCGTCGACGAGCAGTACTTC.

Concerning this clonotype: This may come from a read error, since a much larger clone is one base off. The genes are TRBV6-1 and TRBJ1-1; D is ambiguous. Germline CDR1 MNHNS, CDR2 SASEGT. This CDR3 contains 12 residues. The CDR3 sequence: CAGRGPNTEAFF. The CDR3 coding sequence is TGTGCCGGCAGAGGGCCGAACACTGAAGCTTTCTTT.

The rearrangement links TRBV20-1 to TRBJ1-1, with D hard to call. CDR3 length equals 11 residues. Trimming cost V 3 bases and J 3 bases, with 5 bases left between them. Germline V lookup: CDR1 DFQATT, CDR2 SNEGSKA (reference sequence). The CDR3 protein is CSASSDTEAFF. CDR3 nucleotides: TGCAGTGCTAGTTCCGACACTGAAGCTTTCTTT.

This chain uses TRBV6-5 with TRBJ1-2; 7 bases match TRBD1. CDR3 size: 17 residues. After removal of 5 bases from V and 4 bases from J, the junction contained 16 bases not matched to a gene. The germline CDR1 and CDR2 sequences are MNHEY and SVGAGI. CDR3 nucleotide sequence: TGTGCCAGCAGTGACCGGGACAGCTGGTTTGTTGGCTATGGCTACACCTTC. Protein: CASSDRDSWFVGYGYTF.

V is TRBV7-9 and J is TRBJ2-3; weak D call: TRBD2 (7 bases). V lost 6 bases, J lost 2 bases, and 12 bases lay in between. The CDR3 consists of 14 residues. Germline V gene data show CDR1 as SEHNR and CDR2 as FQNEAQ (reference sequence). Here the CDR3 reads CASRGGLNTDTQYF. The CDR3 DNA is TGTGCCAGCAGAGGGGGACTAAACACAGATACGCAGTATTTT.

DNA of the CDR3: TGTGCCAGCAGCTTACCGGGACACAACTACGAGCAGTACTTC. This encodes CASSLPGHNYEQYF. The gene calls are TRBV5-4 and TRBJ2-7; maybe TRBD1 (6 bases). The CDR3 spans 14 residues. The germline gives CDR1 SGHNT, CDR2 YYREEE (reference sequence). The ends were cut back, 2 bases at V and 3 bases at J, with 12 bases in the middle.

Only a few counts were recorded for this clonotype. This rearrangement joins TRBV11-2 to TRBJ2-7; no clear D. Per germline, CDR1 SGHAT and CDR2 FQNNGV. Trimming took off 6 bases at V and 4 bases at J, with 7 bases between the two ends. This CDR3 region has 11 residues. The chain's CDR3 is CASRSNYEQYF. The CDR3 nucleotides read TGTGCCAGCAGGTCTAATTACGAGCAGTACTTC.

Only a few counts were recorded for this clonotype. The germline gene is not matched at one end of the junction; a read error may be the cause. The rearrangement uses TRBV18 and TRBJ1-1; D is possibly TRBD1 (5 bases). Germline V gene sequence: CDR1 KGHSH, CDR2 LQKENI. The CDR3 runs 16 residues. CDR3 amino acids: CASSPPQGYANTEAFF. In DNA, the CDR3 is TGTGCCAGCTCACCACCCCAGGGATATGCGAACACTGAAGCTTTTTTT.

V gene TRBV3-1 combines with J gene TRBJ1-6; D is possibly TRBD1 (6 bases). Trimming took 4 bases from V and 10 from J, leaving 17 bases between them. CDR1 is LGHDT and CDR2 is YNNKEL in the germline V gene (reference sequence). The CDR3 is 15 residues long. This CDR3 reads CASSRQAVPGSPLHF. The CDR3 DNA follows: TGTGCCAGCAGCCGACAGGCCGTCCCGGGATCACCCCTCCACTTT.

This clonotype was counted at least ten times. This sequence joins TRBV21-1 and TRBJ1-2. TRBV21-1 is a listed pseudogene. The CDR3 contains 13 residues. CDR3 region: CASSKQANYGYTF. CDR3 in DNA: TGTGCCAGCAGCAAACAAGCTAACTATGGCTACACCTTC.

V and J are TRBV7-2 and TRBJ2-7; D might be TRBD1 (6 bases). Germline lookup yields CDR1 SGHTA and CDR2 FQGNSA. Trimming took off 1 base at V and 2 bases at J, with 12 bases between the two ends. The CDR3 runs to 15 residues. The CDR3 loop is CASSLGNRVTYEQYF. CDR3 nucleotide sequence: TGTGCCAGCAGCTTAGGCAACAGGGTGACCTACGAGCAGTACTTC.

This clonotype was observed a few times. The chain joins TRBV25-1 to TRBJ1-2; 7 nucleotides agree with TRBD1. The CDR3 runs to 13 residues. The V segment lost 6 bases and the J segment 6 bases; nucleotides outside the gene matches: 7. Looked up from germline, CDR1 is MGHDK and CDR2 is SYGVNS. The CDR3 coding sequence is TGTGCCAGCAGGAAACAGGGGCAGGATGGCTACACCTTC. Its protein product is CASRKQGQDGYTF.

This clonotype turned up a few times. The V gene is TRBV2, the J gene TRBJ2-1, with 7 positions matching TRBD1. The germline V gene has CDR1 SNHLY and CDR2 FYNNEI. Losses at the gene ends were 6 bases for V and 9 bases for J; bases not matched to a gene: 8. This CDR3 is 13 amino acids long. Written as DNA, the CDR3 is TGTGCCAGCAGCCAGGGACAGAGGGGTGAGCAGTTCTTC. This codes for CASSQGQRGEQFF.

J is TRBJ1-2 and V is TRBV7-9, with D unresolved. The CDR3 is 14 amino acids. Germline V gene sequence: CDR1 SEHNR, CDR2 FQNEAQ (reference sequence). Deletions cut 6 bases from V and 4 bases from J, with 15 bases between. The CDR3 coding sequence is TGTGCCAGCAGGGACGGTCGAACTACCTATGGCTACACCTTC. Translation: CASRDGRTTYGYTF.

This clonotype was seen only a few times. The chain employs TRBV20-1 and TRBJ2-5; D is uncertain. The V end lost 2 bases, the J end lost 1 base, and 5 bases lay between the germline ends. The CDR3 runs to 12 residues. Germline loops: CDR1 DFQATT, CDR2 SNEGSKA (reference sequence). The CDR3 coding sequence is TGCAGTGCTAGACAGCTCCAAGAGACCCAGTACTTC. Translating gives CSARQLQETQYF.

At least ten counts were recorded for this clonotype. This chain links TRBV5-1 with TRBJ2-3; D may be TRBD2 (5 bases). Germline V gives CDR1 SGHRS, CDR2 YFSETQ. Trimming left V 5 bases short and J 1 base short, with 11 bases between. The CDR3 is 14 residues long. The DNA of the CDR3 is TGCGCCAGCAGTGGAGGACGGGGCACAGATACGCAGTATTTT. It encodes CASSGGRGTDTQYF.

There are a few counts of this clonotype. V usage is TRBV5-1 and J usage is TRBJ1-3; D is undetermined. Trimming cost V 5 bases and J 1 base, with 16 bases left between them. Germline CDR1 and CDR2: SGHRS and YFSETQ. This CDR3 is built from 16 residues. The CDR3 region is CASRAWGDFSGNTIYF. CDR3 coding DNA: TGCGCCAGCAGGGCCTGGGGAGATTTTTCTGGAAACACCATATATTTT.